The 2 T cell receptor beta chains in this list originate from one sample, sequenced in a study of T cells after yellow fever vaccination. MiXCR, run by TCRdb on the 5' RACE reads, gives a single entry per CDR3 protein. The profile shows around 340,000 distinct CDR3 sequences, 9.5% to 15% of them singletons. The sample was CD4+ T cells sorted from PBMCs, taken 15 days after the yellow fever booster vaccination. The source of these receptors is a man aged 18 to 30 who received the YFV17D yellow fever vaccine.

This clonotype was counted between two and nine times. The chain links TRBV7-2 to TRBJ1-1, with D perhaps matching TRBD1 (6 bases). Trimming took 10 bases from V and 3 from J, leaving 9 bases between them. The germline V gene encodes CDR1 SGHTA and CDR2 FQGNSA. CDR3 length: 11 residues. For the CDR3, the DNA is TGTGCCACCGGACAGCACACTGAAGCTTTCTTT. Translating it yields CATGQHTEAFF.

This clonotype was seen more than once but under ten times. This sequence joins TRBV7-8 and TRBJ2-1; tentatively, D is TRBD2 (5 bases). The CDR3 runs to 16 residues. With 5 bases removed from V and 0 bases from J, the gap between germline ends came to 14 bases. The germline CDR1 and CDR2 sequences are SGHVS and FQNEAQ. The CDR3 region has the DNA TGTGCCAGCAGCAGACAAGGAGGCAGCTCCTACAATGAGCAGTTCTTC. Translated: CASSRQGGSSYNEQFF.